The source of this T cell receptor beta chain is a study of human T cells and chemical hapten exposure. Study-wide background: Weekly diphenylcyclopropenone doses were given to patients' scalps across the roughly 25-week study.

This CDR3 region has 14 residues. Germline assignment: CDR1 SGHKS and CDR2 YYEKEE (reference sequence). V lost 2 bases and J lost 3, with 10 bases in between. Individual cDNA molecules in this library carried unique molecular identifiers. Original analysis: A per-sample median of roughly 97,000 TCRs was observed, with a range of about 20,000 to 700,000. TCRdb reprocessed the RACE reads with MiXCR, giving one entry per CDR3 protein. The authors' filters were not applied to this entry. The repertoire holds 190,000 or so distinct CDR3 sequences, with just under 30% as singletons. Time point described: pre-sensitization, week 0. The treatment: therapeutic diphenylcyclopropenone sensitization with weekly scalp DPC. The table lists this clonotype with many counts.

The sample in question was whole blood, obtained in connection with sensitization to the hapten diphenylcyclopropenone (DPC). This clonotype was obtained from a woman between 25 and 40 years old with alopecia areata. Some clones in this sample may be carry-over from other donors' samples. The rearrangement links TRBV5-5 to TRBJ2-3, with D perhaps given as TRBD1 or TRBD2 (5 bases each). The CDR3 protein is CASSFGAATDTQYF. CDR3 nucleotide sequence: TGTGCCAGCAGCTTCGGGGCGGCGACAGATACGCAGTATTTT.